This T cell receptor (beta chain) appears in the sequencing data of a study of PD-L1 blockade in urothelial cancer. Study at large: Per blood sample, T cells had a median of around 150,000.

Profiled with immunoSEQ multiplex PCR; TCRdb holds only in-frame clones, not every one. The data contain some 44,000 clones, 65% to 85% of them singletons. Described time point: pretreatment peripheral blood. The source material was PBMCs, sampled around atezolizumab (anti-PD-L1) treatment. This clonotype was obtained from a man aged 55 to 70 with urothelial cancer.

The CDR3 sequence: CASSLGREGSGELFF. CDR3 DNA: TGTGCCAGCAGCTTAGGGCGGGAGGGAAGCGGGGAGCTGTTTTTT. The V and J genes are TRBV5-4 and TRBJ2-2, with 9 bases aligning to TRBD2. The germline V gene encodes CDR1 SGHNT and CDR2 YYREEE (reference sequence). This CDR3 has 15 residues. With 2 bases clipped from V and 7 bases from J, the junction kept 6 bases outside the gene matches. The variable domain in full, with the rest retrieved from reference TRBV5-4 and TRBJ2-2, is ETGVTQSPTHLIKTRGQQVTLRCSSQSGHNTVSWYQQALGQGPQFIFQYYREEENGRGNFPPRFSGLQFPNYSSELNVNALELDDSALYLCASSLGREGSGELFFGEGSRLTVL.